The subject of this entry is one T cell receptor beta chain. What it binds is unknown. The germline gives CDR1 LNHDA, CDR2 SQIVND (reference sequence). The CDR3 extends over 13 amino acids. Trimming took 2 bases from V and 6 from J, leaving 8 bases between them. The PCR used 52 TRBV and 13 TRBJ primers. Sequenced by immunoSEQ multiplex PCR; TCRdb stores in-frame clones only, minus some. The sample contains about 35,000 clones, 75% to 90% of which appear only once. Every patient with CD3G deficiency had evidence of autoimmunity. Patients aged 2 to 39 years had fewer naive T cells. The source of the sample is a study of regulatory T cells. Study findings and constraints: Hydrophobic residues at CDR3 positions 6 and 7 were enriched in conventional CD4+ T cells of CD3G-deficient patients. Regulatory T cells showed the strongest V-J pair restriction and V/J gene skewing among patient repertoires.

The sequence came from a person aged 18 to 35 with CD3G deficiency. Specimen: conventional CD4+ T cells sorted from blood. V usage is TRBV19 and J usage is TRBJ2-1; D call uncertain. The CDR3 nucleotides read TGTGCCAGTAGTATACGACTCCTCAATGAGCAGTTCTTC. This gives the protein CASSIRLLNEQFF.